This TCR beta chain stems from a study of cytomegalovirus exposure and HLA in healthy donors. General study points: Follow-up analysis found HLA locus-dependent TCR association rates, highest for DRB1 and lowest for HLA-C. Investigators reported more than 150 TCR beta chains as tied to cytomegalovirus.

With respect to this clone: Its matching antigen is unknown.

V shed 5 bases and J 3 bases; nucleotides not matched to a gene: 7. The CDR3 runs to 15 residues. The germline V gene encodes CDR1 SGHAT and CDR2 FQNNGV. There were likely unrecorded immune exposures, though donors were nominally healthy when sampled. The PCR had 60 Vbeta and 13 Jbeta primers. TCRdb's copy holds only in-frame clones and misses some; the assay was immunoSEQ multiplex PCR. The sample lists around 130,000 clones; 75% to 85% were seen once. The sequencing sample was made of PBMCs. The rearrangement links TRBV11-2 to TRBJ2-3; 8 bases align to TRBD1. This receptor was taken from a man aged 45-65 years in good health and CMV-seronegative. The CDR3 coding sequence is TGTGCCAGCAGCCAACAGGGGGTTCGTACAGATACGCAGTATTTT. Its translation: CASSQQGVRTDTQYF.